A selection of T cell receptor beta chains follows, all from one sample in a study of PD-1 blockade in classical Hodgkin lymphoma. The repertoire was sequenced with immunoSEQ multiplex PCR; TCRdb's copy has only in-frame clones and lacks some. The sample lists tens of thousands of clones; roughly 73% were seen once. The sequences come from peripheral blood mononuclear cells (PBMCs), collected before the fourth cycle of nivolumab. These receptors all come from a human donor with classical Hodgkin lymphoma. The CDR3 runs from the conserved cysteine through the conserved F or W. The D gene is left open where the match is weak. Not all rows give a size; the values are once, few, many and, for expanded clones, a class.

V	J	D	size	DNA	CDR3
TRBV5-4	TRBJ1-1	NA	NA	TGTGCCAGCAGCTTGGGCCGGGTGAACACTGAAGCTTTCTTT	CASSLGRVNTEAFF
TRBV7-9	TRBJ1-6	NA	medium-sized	TGTGCCAGCAGCTTAGAAGCCCTTGGGGATTCACCCCTCCACTTT	CASSLEALGDSPLHF
TRBV29-1	TRBJ2-7	TRBD2	NA	TGCAGCGTTTCGGGAGGACTAGCCTCGGGGGAGCAGTACTTC	CSVSGGLASGEQYF
TRBV6-4	TRBJ1-2	NA	few	TGTGCCAGCAGTGACTCCGGCAGAGCTTCAGATTTTAACTATGGCTACACCTTC	CASSDSGRASDFNYGYTF
TRBV7-2	TRBJ1-3	TRBD1	few	TGTGCCAGCAGCCTACAGGGGGCGACTGGAAACACCATATATTTT	CASSLQGATGNTIYF
TRBV7-8	TRBJ1-3	NA	NA	TGTGCCAGCAGCTTACCGGGGGTTTGGGGTGGAAACACCATATATTTT	CASSLPGVWGGNTIYF
TRBV28	TRBJ2-7	NA	NA	TGTGCCAGCAGTTCACCACTTCTCTACGAGCAGTACTTC	CASSSPLLYEQYF
TRBV5-1	TRBJ1-2	NA	once	TGCGCCAGCAGCTTGGAGGCCGACGTCTATGGCTACACCTTC	CASSLEADVYGYTF
TRBV6-6	TRBJ1-5	NA	NA	TGTGCCAGCAGTTATGGGGGAAGCAATCAGCCCCAGCATTTT	CASSYGGSNQPQHF
TRBV4-1	TRBJ1-2	NA	NA	TGCGCCAGCAGCCAAGATGAGGGCAGATCTTTCCGCTATGGCTACACCTTC	CASSQDEGRSFRYGYTF
TRBV6-1	TRBJ2-3	TRBD1	NA	TGTGCCAGCAGTGCACAGGGGGCGGTCACAGATACGCAGTATTTT	CASSAQGAVTDTQYF
TRBV5-6	TRBJ2-7	NA	NA	TGTGCCAGCAGTTTTATGTACTCCTACGAGCAGTACTTC	CASSFMYSYEQYF
TRBV5-1	TRBJ2-7	TRBD1	once	TGCGCCAGCACCCTGACAGGGGCCTACGAGCAGTACTTC	CASTLTGAYEQYF
TRBV10-3	TRBJ2-3	NA	NA	TGTGCCATTTCCGGCCCCAGGGCGGCAGATACGCAGTATTTT	CAISGPRAADTQYF
TRBV18	TRBJ2-3	NA	NA	TGTGCCAGCTCACCACCGGGGACGTATAGCACAGATACGCAGTATTTT	CASSPPGTYSTDTQYF
TRBV7-9	TRBJ2-3	NA	NA	TGTGCCAGCAGCTTAGCTAGCGGGACAGCCCGGCAGGTCACAGATACGCAGTATTTT	CASSLASGTARQVTDTQYF
TRBV5-4	TRBJ2-3	TRBD2	NA	TGTGCCAGCAGCTTTCGGGGGGGAACAGATACGCAGTATTTT	CASSFRGGTDTQYF
TRBV19	TRBJ2-1	NA	NA	TGTGCCAGTAGTAGGGGTGGCCACAATGAGCAGTTCTTC	CASSRGGHNEQFF
TRBV10-3	TRBJ1-2	NA	NA	TGTGCCATCAGCCCTAATTTCGAGGGTAACTATGGCTACACCTTC	CAISPNFEGNYGYTF
TRBV7-9	TRBJ1-2	NA	NA	TGTGCCAGCAGCTTAAAAGGGGGTGGTGGCTACACCTTC	CASSLKGGGGYTF
TRBV2	TRBJ2-2	NA	NA	TGTGCCAGCAGCGTTATGGGAGTTATGACCGGGGAGCTGTTTTTT	CASSVMGVMTGELFF
TRBV10-3	TRBJ2-7	NA	once	TGTGCCATCAGTGACTCCCTCTACGAGCAGTACTTC	CAISDSLYEQYF
TRBV27	TRBJ1-2	TRBD1	few	TGTGCCAGCAGAATCGCAGGGGGCGCCTCCTATGGCTACACCTTC	CASRIAGGASYGYTF
TRBV6-5	TRBJ1-2	NA	NA	TGTGCCAGCAGTTCGATCAGGGTATTCAGCTATGGCTACACCTTC	CASSSIRVFSYGYTF
TRBV10-3	TRBJ1-2	TRBD1	NA	TGTGCCATCAAACGGGGACAGGGTAGCTATGGCTACACCTTC	CAIKRGQGSYGYTF
TRBV6-6	TRBJ2-5	TRBD2	NA	TGTGCCAGCAACGGGGAGGGAGAGACCCAGTACTTC	CASNGEGETQYF
TRBV5-1	TRBJ2-7	NA	NA	TGCGCCAGCAGCCAGGTAGGGTACGAGCAGTACTTC	CASSQVGYEQYF
TRBV11-2	TRBJ2-7	NA	NA	TGTGCCAGCAGCTTAGAAGAATACTACGAGCAGTACTTC	CASSLEEYYEQYF
TRBV2	TRBJ2-2	NA	NA	TGTGCCAGCAGTGAAGAACTTAGCACCGGGGAGCTGTTTTTT	CASSEELSTGELFF
TRBV6-1	TRBJ1-1	NA	NA	TGTGCCAGCAGCGCCTTCGGGGGGGCGAACACTGAAGCTTTCTTT	CASSAFGGANTEAFF
TRBV27	TRBJ2-7	TRBD1	NA	TGTGCCAGCAAAGGGGTTGGGGACAGGGGTTCGTCGCCTACCTACGAGCAGTACTTC	CASKGVGDRGSSPTYEQYF
TRBV2	TRBJ1-1	NA	NA	TGTGCCAGCAGTTTTCTACAGGGGAACACTGAAGCTTTCTTT	CASSFLQGNTEAFF
TRBV21-1	TRBJ2-2	NA	NA	TGTGCCAGCTCAAGGGGGGACAGGGGGATAGACGGGGAGCTGTTTTTT	CASSRGDRGIDGELFF
TRBV19	TRBJ1-2	NA	few	TGTGCCAGTAGTATCGACCTAGGCTATGGCTACACCTTC	CASSIDLGYGYTF
TRBV10-3	TRBJ1-5	NA	NA	TGTGCCATCAGTGTTGGTCCGGGCAATCAGCCCCAGCATTTT	CAISVGPGNQPQHF
TRBV6-5	TRBJ1-2	NA	NA	TGTGCCAGCAGTTACTACTCAAACTATGGCTACACCTTC	CASSYYSNYGYTF
TRBV5-6	TRBJ2-3	NA	NA	TGTGCCAGCTGCCTCCGAGGGGGAAGCACAGATACGCAGTATTTT	CASCLRGGSTDTQYF
TRBV6-5	TRBJ2-7	TRBD2	NA	TGTGCCAGCAGTTACTCTCTAGCGGGCTACTACGAGCAGTACTTC	CASSYSLAGYYEQYF
TRBV10-3	TRBJ2-3	NA	NA	TGTGCCATCAGTGAGTCTCGGGACTTAACAGATACGCAGTATTTT	CAISESRDLTDTQYF
TRBV29-1	TRBJ2-5	TRBD1	NA	TGCAGCGCCTTGGGGACAGGGGTCATGTACCAAGAGACCCAGTACTTC	CSALGTGVMYQETQYF
TRBV6-6	TRBJ2-5	TRBD2	NA	TGTGCCAGCAGTCCCGGACTAGCGGGACAAGAGACCCAGTACTTC	CASSPGLAGQETQYF
TRBV7-3	TRBJ2-2	TRBD2	NA	TGTGCCAGCAGCCCTATCGGGGGGACGTTAACCGGGGAGCTGTTTTTT	CASSPIGGTLTGELFF
TRBV6-5	TRBJ2-2	TRBD1	once	TGTGCCAGCAGTTATGAACAGGGGGTGGGCGGGGAGCTGTTTTTT	CASSYEQGVGGELFF
TRBV5-1	TRBJ1-4	NA	NA	TGCGCCAGCAGCTTGGCGGGTGGGAATGAAAAACTGTTTTTT	CASSLAGGNEKLFF
TRBV11-2	TRBJ2-3	NA	NA	TGTGCCAGCAGCTTAGATAGGGGTATCACAGATACGCAGTATTTT	CASSLDRGITDTQYF
TRBV6-5	TRBJ2-7	TRBD2	NA	TGTGCCAGCAGTTACCTAGCGGGAGCGTACGAGCAGTACTTC	CASSYLAGAYEQYF
TRBV28	TRBJ2-7	TRBD2	NA	TGTGCCAGCAGTTTGACTAGCGGCTACGAGCAGTACTTC	CASSLTSGYEQYF